These T cell receptor beta chains were read from a single sample in a study of shared clonotypes between healthy human individuals. Assay: immunoSEQ multiplex PCR; the TCRdb copy retains only in-frame clones and omits some. This sample has hundreds of thousands of clones; around 73% occur once, and the top ten carry around 1.8%. Sequencing input: memory CD4+ T cells sorted from blood. These receptors came from a woman aged 30 to 39 in good health. The CDR3 runs from the conserved cysteine through the conserved F or W. The D gene is left open where the match is weak. Rows may omit the clone size; those that give it use once, few, many or a size class.

j_call,d_call,v_call,clone_size,cdr3_nt,cdr3_aa
TRBJ1-5,-,TRBV19,-,TGTGCCAGTAAGAGTTATAGCAATCAGCCCCAGCATTTT,CASKSYSNQPQHF
TRBJ2-5,TRBD2,TRBV2,-,TGTGCCAGCAGTGAAACTTGGGCGGGAGAAGAGACCCAGTACTTC,CASSETWAGEETQYF
TRBJ1-5,TRBD1,TRBV30,-,TGTGCCGGCCTGACAGGGGTTAGCAATCAGCCCCAGCATTTT,CAGLTGVSNQPQHF
TRBJ1-5,-,TRBV6-1,-,TGTGCCAGCAGTGCGCACTATAGCAATCAGCCCCAGCATTTT,CASSAHYSNQPQHF
TRBJ1-2,TRBD1,TRBV28,-,TGTGCCAGCAGTTTATCCCCGGGACAGGGGGCGGAAGGTGGCTACACCTTC,CASSLSPGQGAEGGYTF
TRBJ2-7,TRBD2,TRBV7-9,-,TGTGCCAGCAGCCCCCCCCTAGCGGGAGTGCACGAGCAGTACTTC,CASSPPLAGVHEQYF
TRBJ1-3,TRBD1,TRBV15,many,TGTGCCACCTGGGACAGGGGTAAAGCTTCTGGAAACACCATATATTTT,CATWDRGKASGNTIYF
TRBJ2-1,-,TRBV5-4,-,TGTGCCAGCAGCTTGGGACACCCCCTCGGGAGTGAGCAGTTCTTC,CASSLGHPLGSEQFF
TRBJ2-7,-,TRBV19,few,TGTGCCAGTAGTAAAGGGGCCGACGACTCCTACGAGCAGTACTTC,CASSKGADDSYEQYF
TRBJ1-5,-,TRBV6-1,-,TGTGCCGCGGCGAGAGTAAATCAGCCCCAGCATTTT,CAAARVNQPQHF
TRBJ2-1,TRBD1,TRBV13,few,TGTGCCAGCAGCATACGGACAGGGGAGTACAATGAGCAGTTCTTC,CASSIRTGEYNEQFF
TRBJ2-5,-,TRBV28,-,TGTGCCAGCAGTTTTTGGGCCATAGAGACCCAGTACTTC,CASSFWAIETQYF
TRBJ2-2,-,TRBV5-5,-,TGTGCCAGCAGCTTGCTAACAGGGAAAAACACCGGGGAGCTGTTTTTT,CASSLLTGKNTGELFF
TRBJ2-7,TRBD2,TRBV29-1,-,TGCAGCGTCGTCGGGAGGGCCAGCTACGAGCAGTACTTC,CSVVGRASYEQYF
TRBJ1-5,-,TRBV27,few,TGTGCCAGCAGTTTATCGGCGGGAAATAATCAGCCCCAGCATTTT,CASSLSAGNNQPQHF
TRBJ2-7,TRBD1,TRBV28,-,TGTGCCAGCAGCAGCCCCGGGACAGGGCTGCGCGAGCAGTACTTC,CASSSPGTGLREQYF
TRBJ2-2,-,TRBV5-1,-,TGCGCCAGCAGTATCGTAGGGGAGGCCACCGGGGAGCTGTTTTTT,CASSIVGEATGELFF